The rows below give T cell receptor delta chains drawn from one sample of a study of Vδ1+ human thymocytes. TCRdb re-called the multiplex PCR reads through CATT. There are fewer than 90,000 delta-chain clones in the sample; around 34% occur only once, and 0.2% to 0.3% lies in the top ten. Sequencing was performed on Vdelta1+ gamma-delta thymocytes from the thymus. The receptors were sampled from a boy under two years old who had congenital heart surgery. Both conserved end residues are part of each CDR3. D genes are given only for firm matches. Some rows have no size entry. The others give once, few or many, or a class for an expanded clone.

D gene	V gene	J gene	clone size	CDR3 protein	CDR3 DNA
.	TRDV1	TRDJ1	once	CALGELTSSWGSLRCTDKLIF	TGTGCTCTTGGGGAACTCACCTCCTCTTGGGGGTCCCTCCGATGCACCGATAAACTCATCTTT
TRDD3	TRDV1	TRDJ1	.	CALGGISFYWGIYPDKLIF	TGTGCTCTTGGGGGCATAAGCTTTTACTGGGGGATCTACCCCGATAAACTCATCTTT
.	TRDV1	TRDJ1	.	CALGETPRRGCYKLIF	TGTGCTCTTGGGGAAACCCCCCGAAGGGGATGCTATAAACTCATCTTT
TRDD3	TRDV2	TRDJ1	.	CACDFRLGDTVYTDKLIF	TGTGCCTGTGACTTCCGACTGGGGGATACGGTGTACACCGATAAACTCATCTTT
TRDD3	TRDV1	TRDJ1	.	CALGDFFLQCVLGDQAFTDKLIF	TGTGCTCTTGGGGATTTTTTCCTACAATGTGTACTGGGGGATCAAGCTTTCACCGATAAACTCATCTTT
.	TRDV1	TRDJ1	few	CALGELSSSMGVDKLIF	TGTGCTCTTGGGGAACTTAGTTCCTCCATGGGGGTTGATAAACTCATCTTT
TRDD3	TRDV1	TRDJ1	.	CALGGRNLGGYASDKLIF	TGTGCTCTTGGGGGTCGGAACCTTGGGGGATACGCATCCGATAAACTCATCTTT
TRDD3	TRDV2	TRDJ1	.	CACAGGYDDCKLIF	TGTGCCTGTGCTGGGGGATACGACGACTGTAAACTCATCTTT
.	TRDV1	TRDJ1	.	CALGELFPPYTRSDKLIF	TGTGCTCTTGGGGAACTCTTTCCTCCTTATACGCGTTCCGATAAACTCATCTTT
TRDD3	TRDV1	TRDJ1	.	CALGTSVLTVWGTLHSIDKLIF	TGTGCTCTTGGGACCTCAGTCCTAACCGTCTGGGGGACATTACATTCGATCGATAAACTCATCTTT
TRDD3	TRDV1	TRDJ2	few	CALGEMGETAQLFF	TGTGCTCTTGGGGAAATGGGGGAGACAGCACAACTCTTCTTT
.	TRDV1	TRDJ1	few	CALGEYGSWGSTDKLIF	TGTGCTCTTGGGGAATATGGAAGTTGGGGGTCTACCGATAAACTCATCTTT
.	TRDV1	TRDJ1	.	CALGEATSTDKLIF	TGTGCTCTTGGGGAAGCAACTAGCACCGATAAACTCATCTTT
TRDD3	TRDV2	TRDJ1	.	CACDTLTGGYPAEVDKLIF	TGTGCCTGTGACACCTTGACTGGGGGATACCCTGCAGAGGTAGATAAACTCATCTTT
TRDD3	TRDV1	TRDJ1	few	CALGDPGPNGILGDTVWGPYTDKLIF	TGTGCTCTTGGGGACCCGGGCCCTAACGGAATTCTGGGGGATACGGTCTGGGGGCCCTACACCGATAAACTCATCTTT
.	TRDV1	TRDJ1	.	CALGEFILWSDKLIF	TGTGCTCTTGGGGAATTCATCCTATGGTCCGATAAACTCATCTTT
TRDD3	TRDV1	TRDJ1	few	CALGEHLSLSLSTGGYADGPGGKLIF	TGTGCTCTTGGGGAACACTTATCCCTGTCCCTTTCTACTGGGGGATACGCTGATGGTCCAGGGGGTAAACTCATCTTT
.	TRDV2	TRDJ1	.	CACDTGGEYTDKLIF	TGTGCCTGTGACACCGGGGGCGAATACACCGATAAACTCATCTTT
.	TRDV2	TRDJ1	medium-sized	CACDTQSPGGTDKLIF	TGTGCCTGTGACACCCAGTCCCCGGGAGGAACCGATAAACTCATCTTT
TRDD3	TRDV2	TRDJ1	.	CACSTGGYYGRATVGKLIF	TGTGCCTGTAGCACTGGGGGATATTATGGGCGGGCTACTGTCGGTAAACTCATCTTT
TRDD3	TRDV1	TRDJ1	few	CALGELKGSPRWGPPDKLIF	TGTGCTCTTGGGGAACTAAAGGGGAGCCCGCGCTGGGGGCCCCCCGATAAACTCATCTTT
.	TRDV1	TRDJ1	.	CALGEKFREGDKLIF	TGTGCTCTTGGGGAAAAGTTTCGAGAGGGCGATAAACTCATCTTT
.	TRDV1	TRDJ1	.	CALARPPYTDQLIF	TGTGCTCTTGCTCGCCCCCCGTACACCGATCAACTCATCTTT
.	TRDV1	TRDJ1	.	CALGELVYVLLVPPKSGLIF	TGTGCTCTTGGGGAACTAGTTTACGTCCTACTTGTACCCCCAAAGTCGGGACTCATCTTT
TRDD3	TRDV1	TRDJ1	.	CALGGPWVGGYTDKLIF	TGTGCTCTTGGGGGCCCTTGGGTGGGGGGATACACCGATAAACTCATCTTT
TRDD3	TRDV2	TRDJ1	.	CACDTGVGDTRPPSYTDKLIF	TGTGCCTGTGACACCGGGGTGGGGGATACGAGACCCCCTTCGTACACCGATAAACTCATCTTT
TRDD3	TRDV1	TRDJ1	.	CALGELEFSYWGIFDKLIF	TGTGCTCTTGGGGAACTCGAGTTTTCGTACTGGGGGATTTTCGATAAACTCATCTTT
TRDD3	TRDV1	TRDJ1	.	CALGESNTSCTGGSPHKLIF	TGTGCTCTTGGGGAGAGCAATACGTCTTGTACTGGGGGATCTCCCCACAAACTCATCTTT
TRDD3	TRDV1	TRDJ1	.	CALDRRVLLENGGYAYPDDKLIF	TGTGCTCTTGATCGAAGGGTCCTACTTGAGAATGGGGGATACGCGTATCCCGACGATAAACTCATCTTT
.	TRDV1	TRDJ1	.	CALGVPASLPVAHNLDKLIF	TGTGCTCTTGGGGTCCCAGCTTCGCTACCTGTGGCTCATAACCTCGATAAACTCATCTTT
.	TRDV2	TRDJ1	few	CACGFLTGSPRRTDKLIF	TGTGCCTGTGGATTCCTTACTGGGTCCCCGAGGCGGACCGATAAACTCATCTTT
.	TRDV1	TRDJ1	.	CALGGGRHPFLQLIF	TGTGCTCTTGGGGGAGGCCGACATCCGTTCCTTCAACTCATCTTT
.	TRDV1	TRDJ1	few	CALGEPEPPSYPGGYTDKLIF	TGTGCTCTTGGGGAACCCGAACCCCCTTCCTACCCTGGGGGATACACCGATAAACTCATCTTT
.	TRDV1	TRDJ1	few	CALGEPGSPATDKLIF	TGTGCTCTTGGGGAACCGGGTTCCCCGGCTACCGATAAACTCATCTTT
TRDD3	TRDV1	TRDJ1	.	CALTTGGYLSLGTDKLIF	TGTGCCCTGACCACTGGGGGATATCTATCCCTGGGCACCGATAAACTCATCTTT
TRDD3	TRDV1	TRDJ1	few	CALGVTWRGIRKRYTDKLIF	TGTGCTCTTGGGGTAACATGGAGGGGGATACGCAAACGGTACACCGATAAACTCATCTTT
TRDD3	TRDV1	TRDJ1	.	CALGGPRGIRGYTDKLIF	TGTGCTCTTGGGGGCCCCCGGGGGATACGTGGGTACACCGATAAACTCATCTTT
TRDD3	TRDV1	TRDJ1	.	CALGERLLGDGKLIF	TGTGCTCTTGGGGAACGTTTACTGGGGGATGGTAAACTCATCTTT
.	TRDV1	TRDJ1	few	CALGTQLLPYTDKLIF	TGTGCTCTTGGGACTCAACTTCTTCCCTACACCGATAAACTCATCTTT
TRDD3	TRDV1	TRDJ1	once	CALGELRTGGYAYPGLTDKLIF	TGTGCTCTTGGGGAACTACGTACTGGGGGATACGCGTATCCGGGGTTGACCGATAAACTCATCTTT
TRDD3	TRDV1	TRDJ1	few	CALGESPPSYRRYWGIPSDKLIF	TGTGCTCTTGGGGAATCGCCCCCTTCCTACCGGAGGTACTGGGGGATACCCTCCGATAAACTCATCTTT
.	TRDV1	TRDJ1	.	CALGAPKHAYPDKLIF	TGTGCTCTTGGGGCCCCGAAACACGCGTACCCCGATAAACTCATCTTT
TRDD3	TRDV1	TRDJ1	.	CALGGEPSNGTGGYACDDKLIF	TGTGCTCTTGGGGGTGAACCTTCCAACGGTACTGGGGGATACGCTTGCGACGATAAACTCATCTTT
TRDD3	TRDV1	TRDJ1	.	CALGPPGAGGYAGGDKLIF	TGTGCTCTTGGGCCACCAGGGGCCGGGGGATACGCAGGAGGCGATAAACTCATCTTT
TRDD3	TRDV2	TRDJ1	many	CACEVLGDTDKLIF	TGTGCCTGTGAAGTACTGGGGGATACCGATAAACTCATCTTT
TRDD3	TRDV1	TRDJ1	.	CALGGFFQLGDMSGDKLIF	TGTGCTCTTGGGGGCTTCTTCCAGTTGGGGGATATGTCAGGCGATAAACTCATCTTT
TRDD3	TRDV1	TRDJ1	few	CALGDVIHGLGDTGDKLIF	TGTGCTCTTGGGGATGTAATACACGGTCTGGGGGATACCGGCGATAAACTCATCTTT
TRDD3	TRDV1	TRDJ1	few	CALGELFLPTFSRTGGYGTDKLIF	TGTGCTCTTGGGGAGCTCTTCCTCCCTACGTTTTCTCGTACTGGGGGATACGGCACCGATAAACTCATCTTT
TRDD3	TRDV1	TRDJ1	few	CALGELKGDNRLRLIF	TGTGCTCTTGGGGAACTAAAGGGGGATAACCGCCTTAGACTCATCTTT
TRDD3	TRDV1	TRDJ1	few	CALGELSPSWPYLLGGEYTDKLIF	TGTGCTCTTGGGGAACTATCTCCCTCGTGGCCCTACCTACTGGGGGGGGAGTACACCGATAAACTCATCTTT
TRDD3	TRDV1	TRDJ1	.	CALGELPGGPTWGIRAYTDKLIF	TGTGCTCTTGGGGAACTACCTGGGGGTCCCACCTGGGGGATACGGGCGTACACCGATAAACTCATCTTT
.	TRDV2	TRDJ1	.	CACDTPIDRADKLIF	TGTGCCTGTGACACACCGATAGATCGTGCCGATAAACTCATCTTT
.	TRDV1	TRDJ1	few	CALGIPSYLGDMTDKLIF	TGTGCTCTTGGTATCCCTTCCTACTTGGGGGATATGACCGATAAACTCATCTTT
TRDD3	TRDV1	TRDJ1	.	CALGESPWQTGTGGYFADKLIF	TGTGCTCTTGGGGAATCCCCCTGGCAAACTGGGACTGGGGGATACTTTGCCGATAAACTCATCTTT
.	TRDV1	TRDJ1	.	CALGAGLPTLLGTSYTDKLIF	TGTGCTCTTGGGGCCGGCCTTCCGACACTCCTGGGGACATCGTACACCGATAAACTCATCTTT
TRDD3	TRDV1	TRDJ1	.	CALGERFLRILLGDTVDDKLIF	TGTGCTCTTGGGGAACGCTTCCTACGCATCCTACTGGGGGATACTGTGGACGATAAACTCATCTTT
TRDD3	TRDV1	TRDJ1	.	CALGEFNPYWGIKGGFRTDKLIF	TGTGCTCTTGGGGAATTTAATCCGTACTGGGGGATAAAGGGAGGGTTTCGAACCGATAAACTCATCTTT
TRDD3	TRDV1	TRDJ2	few	CALGESPGPTGGYRQELTAQLFF	TGTGCTCTTGGGGAATCGCCGGGGCCTACTGGGGGATACAGGCAGGAGTTGACAGCACAACTCTTCTTT
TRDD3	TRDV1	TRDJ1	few	CALGNPLTGGCLIF	TGTGCTCTTGGGAACCCCCTCACGGGGGGATGCCTCATCTTT
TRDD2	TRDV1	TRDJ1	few	CALGEGGPSYCGLGTDKLIF	TGTGCTCTTGGGGAAGGGGGGCCTTCCTACTGCGGACTGGGAACCGATAAACTCATCTTT